The rows below give T cell receptor beta chains drawn from one sample of a study of cytomegalovirus exposure and HLA in healthy donors. Clones were read by immunoSEQ multiplex PCR, and TCRdb kept only the in-frame ones, dropping some. The sample has roughly 150,000 clones, about 85% seen once; the top ten hold roughly 2.4%. The sample consisted of PBMCs. The source of these receptors is a woman aged 18-30 years in good health and CMV-seronegative. CDR3s include the opening cysteine and the closing phenylalanine or tryptophan. The D gene is left open where the match is weak.

V	J	D	CDR3
TRBV6-5	TRBJ1-4	NA	CASSRGSWEKLFF
TRBV9	TRBJ2-1	TRBD2	CASSVDRLAGLSSYNEQFF
TRBV6-5	TRBJ1-5	NA	CASKGGGFQPQHF
TRBV5-5	TRBJ1-4	NA	CASSQTDEKLFF
TRBV7-9	TRBJ1-6	NA	CASSLVQTYNSPLHF
TRBV28	TRBJ2-4	NA	CASSLATPGNIQYF
TRBV10-3	TRBJ1-2	NA	CAISESGSQFRYGYTF
TRBV28	TRBJ2-5	TRBD2	CASSPPGGRTGPRGETQYF
TRBV5-5	TRBJ2-7	NA	CASSSTYEQYF
TRBV2	TRBJ2-3	TRBD1	CAGDRGTDTQYF
TRBV6-5	TRBJ1-6	NA	CASRRGHNSPLHF
TRBV4-3	TRBJ2-1	NA	CASSQEVVARYNEQFF
TRBV4-3	TRBJ2-3	NA	CASSQASLAGWEGSTDTQYF
TRBV2	NA	NA	CASHFDWADYEQYF
TRBV29-1	TRBJ2-1	TRBD1	CSVEDPGTGEYNEQFF
TRBV29-1	TRBJ2-3	TRBD1	CSVDQGADTQYF
TRBV9	TRBJ2-4	NA	CASSARVGGRANAVSKNIQYF
TRBV6-5	TRBJ2-3	TRBD1	CASKFGQGGDTQYF
TRBV6-5	TRBJ1-6	NA	CASSYGGVNSPLHF
TRBV12-5	TRBJ2-1	TRBD1	CASGLVLGQGAVNEQFF
TRBV5-1	TRBJ1-6	NA	CASSLGGQNSPLHF
TRBV30	TRBJ2-7	NA	CAWTGNPYEQYF